Listed here are 20 T cell receptor beta chains from one sample, sequenced in a study of human versus mouse CDR3 diversity and MHC coevolution. Measured with immunoSEQ multiplex PCR; TCRdb has only the in-frame clones, and not every one. The sample consists of around 59,000 clones, over 90% of them appearing once. The specimen sequenced was naive CD4+ T cells from blood. Subset defined: CD45RO-negative CD62L-positive naive CD4 T cells. The receptors stem from a person between 55 and 69 years old in good health.

The rearrangement joins TRBV6-4 to TRBJ2-2; D remains unclear. CDR3 length: 14 amino acids. V lost 6 bases and J lost 3, with 11 bases in between. CDR1 is MRHNA and CDR2 is SNTAGT in the germline V gene. CDR3 region: CASSWSKDTGELFF. DNA of the CDR3: TGTGCCAGCAGCTGGAGTAAGGACACCGGGGAGCTGTTTTTT.

The CDR3 reads CASSTGGAETQYF. CDR3 sequence (DNA): TGTGCCAGCAGCACAGGGGGAGCGGAGACCCAGTACTTC. This chain joins TRBV27 and TRBJ2-5; 8 bases match TRBD1. V shed 6 bases, J shed 5 bases, and the junction held 5 bases outside the gene matches. CDR3 size: 13 residues. Germline lookup yields CDR1 MNHEY and CDR2 SMNVEV (reference sequence).

This chain uses TRBV12-5 with TRBJ2-1; 7 bases map to TRBD2. J gave up 13 bases and V 6 bases, and 6 bases lay outside the gene matches. The germline gives CDR1 LGHNT, CDR2 FRNRAP. CDR3 length equals 11 residues. The CDR3 region has the DNA TGTGCTAGTGGCCCAGGGACTATACAGTTCTTC. Protein sequence: CASGPGTIQFF.

As concerns this clone: Compared with germline, one end of the junction differs, possibly owing to a read error. In the same sample, other DNA sequences code for this CDR3. The chain carries TRBV19 and TRBJ1-3, with TRBD1 matching 7 bases. The CDR3 covers 15 residues. Germline CDR1 LNHDA, CDR2 SQIVND (reference sequence). The CDR3 DNA follows: TGTGCCAGCTCTCCGGACAGGATCTCTGGAAACACCATATACTTT. This sequence encodes CASSPDRISGNTIYF.

The sample holds one count of this clone. The rearrangement joins TRBV10-3 to TRBJ2-1; 10 bases align to TRBD1. Losses at the gene ends were 7 bases for V and 7 bases for J; bases not matched to a gene: 7. The CDR3 spans 14 residues. Germline V gene sequence: CDR1 ENHRY, CDR2 SYGVKD. CDR3 in amino acids: CAIMGTGVSNEQFF. CDR3 sequence (DNA): TGTGCCATCATGGGGACAGGGGTATCAAATGAGCAGTTCTTC.

This rearrangement joins TRBV29-1 to TRBJ2-1; 9 nucleotides line up with TRBD2. The CDR3 length is 16 residues. Germline V lookup: CDR1 SQVTM, CDR2 ANQGSEA. Trimming took 7 bases from V and 12 from J; bases not matched to a gene: 22. This CDR3 is CSGGPPTAGGAGGQFF. Written as DNA, the CDR3 is TGCAGCGGGGGCCCCCCCACCGCGGGAGGGGCGGGGGGGCAGTTCTTC.

This chain joins TRBV27 and TRBJ2-7, with D perhaps TRBD2 (6 bases). The V gene lost 2 bases and the J gene lost 1 base, with 9 bases spanning the gap. Germline V gene sequence: CDR1 MNHEY, CDR2 SMNVEV (reference sequence). This CDR3 spans 14 amino acids. The CDR3 DNA reads TGTGCCAGCAGTTTAGAGCGGGCTTCCTACGAGCAGTACTTC. This sequence encodes CASSLERASYEQYF.

The CDR3: CASSSAMGPQYEQYF. CDR3 nucleotides: TGTGCCAGCAGCTCCGCCATGGGGCCCCAATACGAGCAGTACTTC. This rearrangement joins TRBV5-4 to TRBJ2-7; tentatively, D is TRBD1 (5 bases). V lost 3 bases, J lost 4 bases, and 17 bases lay in between. This CDR3 is built from 15 residues. Germline V CDR1 and CDR2: SGHNT, YYREEE (reference sequence).

The gene calls are TRBV5-4 and TRBJ2-5, with a tentative D call TRBD1 (6 bases). Matching the DNA end better, TRBJ2-7 makes the J call doubtful. Per germline, CDR1 SGHNT and CDR2 YYREEE (reference sequence). CDR3 length equals 15 residues. CDR3 in amino acids: CASSLEGSRGGEQYF. The CDR3 DNA reads TGTGCCAGCAGCTTGGAAGGGAGCAGGGGTGGCGAGCAGTACTTC.

J is TRBJ1-1 and V is TRBV6-5; 8 bases map to TRBD1. The CDR3 has 15 residues. CDR1 and CDR2 (germline): MNHEY, SVGAGI. V shed 2 bases and J 3 bases; nucleotides not matched to a gene: 5. This CDR3 reads CASSYTQGGDTEAFF. CDR3 in DNA: TGTGCCAGCAGTTACACACAGGGGGGGGACACTGAAGCTTTCTTT.

This rearrangement joins TRBV9 to TRBJ2-6; 7 positions match TRBD1. The CDR3 totals 16 residues. Germline V CDR1 and CDR2: SGDLS, YYNGEE. V shed 2 bases and J 0 bases; nucleotides not matched to a gene: 2. The CDR3 sequence: CASSVDRVSGANVLTF. DNA for the CDR3: TGTGCCAGCAGCGTTGACAGGGTCTCTGGGGCCAACGTCCTGACTTTC.

V usage is TRBV29-1 and J usage is TRBJ2-1; D is perhaps TRBD1 (5 bases). The V gene's germline CDR1 is SQVTM and CDR2 ANQGSEA. This CDR3 spans 13 amino acids. Trimming pared 4 bases from V and 7 bases from J, leaving 14 bases between. The CDR3 here is CSVGQGSGNEQFF. The CDR3 nucleotides read TGCAGCGTTGGGCAGGGAAGTGGGAATGAGCAGTTCTTC.

This chain joins TRBV9 and TRBJ2-5; tentative D call: TRBD2 (5 bases). The CDR3 has 14 residues. Germline CDR1 and CDR2: SGDLS and YYNGEE. The ends were cut back, 2 bases at V and 4 bases at J, with 12 bases in the middle. The chain's CDR3 is CASSVRGDPETQYF. CDR3 nucleotides: TGTGCCAGCAGCGTTCGGGGTGACCCAGAGACCCAGTACTTC.

The chain is built from TRBV5-4 and TRBJ2-5; TRBD2 agrees at 16 bases. V lost 2 bases, J lost 7 bases, and 11 bases stayed unmatched. The CDR3 loop spans 18 amino acids. The germline CDR1 and CDR2 sequences are SGHNT and YYREEE (reference sequence). The CDR3 protein is CASSFRGTSGRGVGTQYF. The CDR3, as DNA: TGTGCCAGCAGCTTTCGTGGGACTAGCGGGAGGGGGGTAGGGACCCAGTACTTC.

The chain recombines TRBV5-4 with TRBJ2-1, with 9 bases that match TRBD2. Trimming removed 1 base from V and 8 bases from J; junction bases left unmatched: 10. This CDR3 spans 16 amino acids. Looked up from germline, CDR1 is SGHNT and CDR2 is YYREEE (reference sequence). The CDR3 here is CASSLNGGRAGDEQFF. Written as DNA, the CDR3 is TGTGCCAGCAGCTTGAACGGCGGGAGGGCCGGCGATGAGCAGTTCTTC.

This chain links TRBV27 with TRBJ2-5, with 10 bases matching TRBD2. The DNA matches TRBJ2-7 better at its end, which makes the J call doubtful. The germline CDR1 and CDR2 sequences are MNHEY and SMNVEV (reference sequence). This CDR3 contains 15 residues. The CDR3 nucleotides read TGTGCCAGCAGGACGACTAGCGGGCCTTCCTACGAGCAGTACTTC. Translated: CASRTTSGPSYEQYF.

This CDR3 is CASRALFQGLAGEYNEQFF. In nucleotides, the CDR3 is TGTGCCAGCAGGGCCCTATTTCAGGGACTAGCGGGGGAGTACAATGAGCAGTTCTTC. The V gene is TRBV11-2, the J gene TRBJ2-1; 14 positions agree with TRBD2. V trimming: 6 bases; J trimming: 4 bases; junction bases outside the gene matches: 14. Germline CDR1 and CDR2: SGHAT and FQNNGV. The CDR3 extends over 19 amino acids.

This chain links TRBV30 with TRBJ2-3; 11 positions agree with TRBD2. This CDR3 comprises 15 residues. Germline assignment: CDR1 GTSNPN and CDR2 SVGIG (reference sequence). J gave up 4 bases and V 0 bases, and 3 bases lay outside the gene matches. The DNA of the CDR3 is TGTGCCTGGAGTGTACTAGCGGGAGTGGCAGATACGCAGTATTTT. Its translation: CAWSVLAGVADTQYF.

This chain connects TRBV11-3 to TRBJ2-1; 10 bases line up with TRBD2. This CDR3 contains 17 residues. Per the germline V gene, CDR1 is SGHNT and CDR2 is YENEEA. With 5 bases clipped from V and 9 bases from J, the junction kept 16 bases outside the gene matches. CDR3 coding DNA: TGTGCCAGCAGCCCCCAAAGGTCTAGCGGGAGAGGGGGTGAGCAGTTCTTC. Protein product: CASSPQRSSGRGGEQFF.

The chain joins TRBV5-1 to TRBJ1-1, with a weak D call TRBD1 (5 bases). Looked up from germline, CDR1 is SGHRS and CDR2 is YFSETQ. The V end lost 7 bases, the J end lost 0 bases, and 13 bases lay between the germline ends. This CDR3 spans 14 amino acids. In DNA form, the CDR3 reads TGCGCCAGCGGCAGGGCCGAGGTGAACACTGAAGCTTTCTTT. This gives the protein CASGRAEVNTEAFF.